This is a list of T cell receptor beta chains from one sample in a study of blood T cell repertoires in COVID-19. The protocol was immunoSEQ multiplex PCR, while the TCRdb copy is restricted to in-frame clones and leaves out a portion. The data hold approximately 440,000 clones, with about 90% observed a single time. Sequences were obtained from PBMCs or T cells enriched from blood (not recorded which). The receptor set was obtained from a man younger than 35 who had recovered from COVID-19. CDR3s include the opening cysteine and the closing phenylalanine or tryptophan. Fields, in order: D gene, V gene, clone size, CDR3 length, J gene, CDR3 protein, CDR3 DNA. A D gene is named only where the DNA matches it firmly. Clone size appears in some rows only: once, few, many, or a class for an expanded clone.

NA	TRBV24-1	NA	11	TRBJ2-2	CATREAGELFF	TGTGCCACCAGGGAGGCCGGGGAGCTGTTTTTT
NA	TRBV11-2	NA	14	TRBJ1-5	CASSFATGIQPQHF	TGTGCCAGCAGCTTCGCCACGGGGATTCAGCCCCAGCATTTT
NA	TRBV5-4	NA	12	TRBJ2-7	CASSLPGYEQYF	TGTGCCAGCAGCTTGCCGGGCTACGAGCAGTACTTC
NA	TRBV27	NA	15	TRBJ1-1	CASSFGGFGRTEAFF	TGTGCCAGCAGTTTTGGGGGCTTCGGAAGAACTGAAGCTTTCTTT
NA	TRBV4-2	NA	14	TRBJ1-4	CASRVRWENEKLFF	TGTGCCAGCAGGGTCCGGTGGGAGAATGAAAAACTGTTTTTT
NA	TRBV28	NA	18	TRBJ1-5	CASSSGGKLSYSNQPQHF	TGTGCCAGCAGTTCCGGGGGGAAGCTCTCCTATAGCAATCAGCCCCAGCATTTT
TRBD1	TRBV5-1	NA	14	TRBJ2-1	CASSSGQGWNEQFF	TGCGCCAGCAGCTCAGGACAGGGTTGGAATGAGCAGTTCTTC
NA	TRBV3-1/TRBV3-2	NA	12	TRBJ1-5	CASSPGDRPQHF	TGTGCCAGCAGCCCGGGGGACCGGCCCCAGCATTTT
TRBD1	TRBV4-1	NA	13	TRBJ1-2	CASSQTGRDGYTF	TGCGCCAGCAGCCAGACAGGGCGGGATGGCTACACCTTC
NA	TRBV7-9	NA	16	TRBJ2-2	CASSPTTGMNTGELFF	TGTGCCAGCAGCCCAACGACAGGAATGAACACCGGGGAGCTGTTTTTT
NA	TRBV3-1/TRBV3-2	NA	16	TRBJ1-6	CASSQAANRLGAPLHF	TGTGCCAGCAGCCAAGCAGCTAACAGGTTAGGGGCACCCCTCCACTTT
TRBD2	TRBV5-6	NA	15	TRBJ2-5	CASSLGSGIEETQYF	TGTGCCAGCAGCTTGGGTAGCGGGATAGAAGAGACCCAGTACTTC
TRBD2	TRBV11-2	NA	15	TRBJ2-7	CASSLVGGLGYEQYF	TGTGCCAGCAGTCTAGTTGGGGGACTAGGCTACGAGCAGTACTTC
TRBD2	TRBV5-5	NA	15	TRBJ2-5	CASSMGLGDQETQYF	TGTGCCAGCAGCATGGGACTAGGGGACCAAGAGACCCAGTACTTC
NA	TRBV6-5	NA	16	TRBJ2-1	CASSYSKARISGEQFF	TGTGCCAGCAGTTACTCGAAGGCCAGAATAAGCGGTGAGCAGTTCTTC
NA	TRBV27	NA	15	TRBJ1-4	CASSLRPLGVEKLFF	TGTGCCAGCAGTTTAAGACCATTGGGAGTGGAAAAACTGTTTTTT
NA	TRBV10-1	NA	15	TRBJ1-1	CASSESRGGGTEAFF	TGCGCCAGCAGTGAGTCGAGAGGGGGGGGCACTGAAGCTTTCTTT
NA	TRBV10-2	NA	16	TRBJ1-3	CASSEPPTLVGNTIYF	TGCGCCAGCAGTGAGCCTCCGACATTGGTAGGAAACACCATATATTTT
NA	TRBV5-4	NA	12	TRBJ1-2	CASSLEGFGYTF	TGTGCCAGCAGCTTGGAGGGGTTTGGCTACACCTTC
TRBD1	TRBV6-1	NA	16	TRBJ1-5	CASSGTGQGGNQPQHF	TGTGCCAGCAGTGGAACCGGACAGGGTGGAAATCAGCCCCAGCATTTT
NA	TRBV10-2	NA	13	TRBJ1-5	CASSYQREGPQHF	TGCGCCAGCAGCTACCAGAGGGAAGGGCCCCAGCATTTT
TRBD1	TRBV3-1/TRBV3-2	few	16	TRBJ1-5	CASSQADRGLNQPQHF	TGTGCCAGCAGCCAAGCCGACAGGGGGCTCAATCAGCCCCAGCATTTT
NA	TRBV18	NA	14	TRBJ1-1	CASSQGIDRREAFF	TGTGCCAGCTCCCAGGGGATAGACAGGCGAGAAGCTTTCTTT
NA	TRBV11-3	NA	12	TRBJ1-6	CASSLDSAPLHF	TGTGCCAGCAGCTTAGACAGTGCACCCCTCCACTTT
NA	TRBV19	NA	13	TRBJ1-5	CASSIRRGEPQHF	TGTGCCAGTAGTATAAGGCGGGGGGAGCCCCAGCATTTT
TRBD1	TRBV6-5	NA	12	TRBJ1-2	CASRTTGEGYTF	TGTGCCAGCAGGACGACAGGGGAGGGCTACACCTTC
TRBD1	TRBV5-1	NA	15	TRBJ1-1	CASSLNRAGGTEAFF	TGCGCCAGCAGCTTAAACAGGGCAGGGGGCACTGAAGCTTTCTTT
NA	TRBV14	NA	13	TRBJ1-6	CASSQVLYSPLHF	TGTGCCAGCAGCCAAGTGTTATATTCACCCCTCCACTTT
NA	TRBV19	NA	16	TRBJ1-4	CASSNPIRLGGEKLFF	TGTGCCAGTAGTAACCCCATCAGACTAGGCGGTGAAAAACTGTTTTTT
NA	TRBV7-9	NA	14	TRBJ1-1	CASSGGRMNTEAFF	TGTGCCAGCAGCGGAGGGCGTATGAACACTGAAGCTTTCTTT
NA	TRBV6-5	NA	15	TRBJ1-5	CASSSRLSYNQPQHF	TGTGCCAGCAGTTCACGGCTTAGCTACAATCAGCCCCAGCATTTT
TRBD1	TRBV2	NA	15	TRBJ1-3	CASRGTGVSGNTIYF	TGTGCCAGCAGAGGAACAGGGGTTTCTGGAAACACCATATATTTT
TRBD1	TRBV30	NA	15	TRBJ1-4	CAWSVRDRGWEKLFF	TGTGCCTGGAGTGTACGGGACAGGGGTTGGGAAAAACTGTTTTTT
NA	TRBV5-1	NA	17	TRBJ1-6	CASSLGDRDTNNSPLHF	TGCGCCAGCAGCTTGGGGGACCGGGACACAAATAATTCACCCCTCCACTTT
NA	TRBV7-9	NA	13	TRBJ2-7	CASSPTGSYEQYF	TGTGCCAGCAGCCCCACAGGGAGCTACGAGCAGTACTTC
NA	TRBV3-1/TRBV3-2	NA	15	TRBJ2-7	CASSPPGTNDNEQYF	TGTGCCAGCAGCCCGCCCGGGACAAACGATAACGAGCAGTACTTC
NA	TRBV7-2	NA	16	TRBJ1-2	CASSFTQPGSRNGYTF	TGTGCCAGCAGCTTCACACAACCCGGGTCTCGGAATGGCTACACCTTC
NA	TRBV6-1	NA	14	TRBJ2-7	CASSEARGGYEQYF	TGTGCCAGCAGTGAAGCTAGGGGAGGCTACGAGCAGTACTTC
TRBD1	TRBV7-2	NA	14	TRBJ1-5	CASSLRTGIQPQHF	TGTGCCAGCAGCCTAAGGACAGGTATTCAGCCCCAGCATTTT
NA	TRBV15	NA	15	TRBJ1-4	CATSRAGRVYEKLFF	TGTGCCACCAGCAGGGCGGGGAGGGTTTATGAAAAACTGTTTTTT
TRBD2	TRBV5-4	NA	16	TRBJ2-2	CASSFGTAREAGELFF	TGTGCCAGCAGCTTCGGGACGGCCCGGGAGGCCGGGGAGCTGTTTTTT
NA	TRBV6-5	once	12	TRBJ1-1	CASRRNQGEAFF	TGTGCCAGCAGGCGAAACCAGGGTGAAGCTTTCTTT
TRBD1	TRBV19	once	14	TRBJ2-7	CASSDMDRAYEQYF	TGTGCCAGTAGCGATATGGACAGGGCCTACGAGCAGTACTTC
TRBD1	TRBV3-1/TRBV3-2	medium-sized	17	TRBJ2-5	CASSQRVGTGGVETQYF	TGTGCCAGCAGCCAAAGGGTAGGGACAGGGGGCGTAGAGACCCAGTACTTC
NA	TRBV5-1	NA	12	TRBJ2-7	CASRRGHDEQYF	TGCGCCAGCAGACGGGGACACGACGAGCAGTACTTC
NA	TRBV2	NA	14	TRBJ1-1	CASLKDRANTEAFF	TGTGCCAGCCTGAAGGACAGAGCGAACACTGAAGCTTTCTTT
TRBD1	TRBV28	NA	16	TRBJ1-1	CASSPRDRGRVLGAFF	TGTGCCAGCAGTCCTAGGGACAGGGGAAGAGTATTGGGAGCTTTCTTT
NA	TRBV7-3	NA	13	TRBJ2-2	CASSGELAGELFF	TGTGCCAGCAGCGGGGAGCTGGCCGGGGAGCTGTTTTTT
TRBD1	TRBV27	NA	14	TRBJ1-5	CASVTGGSSQPQHF	TGTGCCAGTGTGACAGGGGGTTCTTCTCAGCCCCAGCATTTT